This entry concerns a single T cell receptor (beta chain). One end of the junction varies from germline; a read error may be responsible. The V gene's germline CDR1 is LNHNV and CDR2 YYDKDF (reference sequence). This CDR3 has 16 amino acids. The entry originates in a study of blood T cells in healthy people across ages. Next came a second PCR, run for roughly 6 to 11 cycles, which used a sample-barcoded 5' primer along with a J-beta primer mix. In TCRdb, the 5' RACE reads were re-called with MiXCR into one record per CDR3 protein. The data contain around 1.5 million distinct CDR3 sequences, around 42% of them seen just once; the ten biggest clones take up less than 8%.

The sample taken for sequencing was blood. The sequence was obtained from a woman between 18 and 29 years old in good health. The V and J genes are TRBV15 and TRBJ2-1; TRBD2 aligns across 7 bases. The CDR3: CATSRDPAGDYTEQFF. In DNA form, the CDR3 reads TGTGCCACCAGCAGAGATCCGGCGGGGGACTACACTGAGCAGTTCTTC.